A selection of T cell receptor beta chains follows, all from one sample in a study of blood T cell repertoires in COVID-19. Clones were read by immunoSEQ multiplex PCR, and TCRdb kept only the in-frame ones, dropping some. The sample holds just under 150,000 clones, 80% to 90% seen once. Material: peripheral blood. These receptors were collected from a human donor with acute or convalescent COVID-19. The donor label of this sample is uncertain. CDR3s include the opening cysteine and the closing phenylalanine or tryptophan. D genes are given only for firm matches. Some rows have no size entry. The others give once, few or many, or a class for an expanded clone.

d_gene	abundance	v_gene	j_gene	CDR3aa	CDR3nt
TRBD2	NA	TRBV5-4	TRBJ2-5	CASSLPMWREGRETQYF	TGTGCCAGCAGCCTCCCGATGTGGCGGGAGGGCCGAGAGACCCAGTACTTC
NA	few	TRBV28	TRBJ2-1	CASSLSILSYNEQFF	TGTGCCAGCAGTTTATCGATACTCTCCTACAATGAGCAGTTCTTC
TRBD2	NA	TRBV27	TRBJ2-2	CASSPVRLAGVANTGELFF	TGTGCCAGCAGCCCCGTCCGACTAGCGGGGGTCGCGAACACCGGGGAGCTGTTTTTT
TRBD1	NA	TRBV5-6	TRBJ1-2	CASSLGQGARGGYTF	TGTGCCAGCAGCTTGGGACAGGGGGCGCGCGGTGGCTACACCTTC
NA	NA	TRBV6-5	TRBJ1-1	CASSYSFTGTEAFF	TGTGCCAGCAGTTACTCGTTTACCGGGACTGAAGCTTTCTTT
TRBD1	NA	TRBV6-2/TRBV6-3	TRBJ2-1	CASSFLQGALNNEQFF	TGTGCCAGCAGTTTTTTACAGGGGGCTCTGAACAATGAGCAGTTCTTC
NA	NA	TRBV24-1	TRBJ1-2	CATREQAGGYTF	TGTGCCACCAGGGAGCAGGCGGGAGGCTACACCTTC
NA	NA	TRBV29-1	TRBJ1-1	CSVEALGGAAEAFF	TGCAGCGTTGAAGCTCTGGGGGGGGCTGCGGAAGCTTTCTTT
NA	NA	TRBV30	TRBJ1-2	CAWSQRFTGNYGYTF	TGTGCCTGGAGTCAGCGTTTCACAGGCAACTATGGCTACACCTTC
NA	NA	TRBV11-3	TRBJ2-3	CASSLRGGTDTQYF	TGTGCCAGCAGCTTAAGGGGGGGAACAGATACGCAGTATTTT
NA	NA	TRBV2	TRBJ1-6	CASSEGVASYNSPLHF	TGTGCCAGCAGTGAAGGGGTAGCCTCCTATAATTCACCCCTCCACTTT
TRBD1	NA	TRBV3-1/TRBV3-2	TRBJ1-1	CASSQGTGDTEAFF	TGTGCCAGCAGCCAAGGGACAGGGGACACTGAAGCTTTCTTT
TRBD1	NA	TRBV28	TRBJ1-1	CASSLPQGVVEAFF	TGTGCCAGCAGTTTACCGCAGGGGGTCGTTGAAGCTTTCTTT
TRBD1	NA	TRBV6-6	TRBJ1-1	CASSYPRTGNTEAFF	TGTGCCAGCAGTTACCCCAGGACAGGGAACACTGAAGCTTTCTTT
NA	NA	TRBV27	TRBJ2-3	CASSPPGGWDTQYF	TGTGCCAGCAGTCCCCCAGGAGGGTGGGATACGCAGTATTTT
TRBD1	NA	TRBV4-3	TRBJ1-1	CASSQGNGQGSFF	TGCGCCAGCAGCCAAGGGAATGGACAGGGGTCTTTCTTT
TRBD1	few	TRBV9	TRBJ1-2	CASSPEGGQGAEGYGYTF	TGTGCCAGCAGCCCGGAGGGGGGACAGGGGGCTGAAGGGTATGGCTACACCTTC
TRBD1	once	TRBV5-1	TRBJ1-4	CASSVYSGTATNEKLFF	TGCGCCAGCAGCGTCTACTCCGGGACAGCAACTAATGAAAAACTGTTTTTT
NA	NA	TRBV7-6	TRBJ1-1	CASSLSDKNTEAFF	TGTGCCAGCAGCTTATCGGACAAGAACACTGAAGCTTTCTTT
NA	NA	TRBV2	TRBJ1-1	CASAGSRRNTEAFF	TGTGCCAGTGCGGGGAGCCGACGTAACACTGAAGCTTTCTTT
NA	NA	TRBV5-1	TRBJ1-3	CASSLTGPGNTIYF	TGCGCCAGCAGCTTGACAGGGCCAGGAAACACCATATATTTT
TRBD1	once	TRBV24-1	TRBJ2-2	CATSGKTGTNTGELFF	TGTGCCACCAGCGGGAAGACAGGGACGAACACCGGGGAGCTGTTTTTT
NA	NA	TRBV28	TRBJ1-2	CASSTPGTQGPLYGYTF	TGTGCCAGCAGTACCCCGGGAACACAGGGTCCCCTCTATGGCTACACCTTC
NA	once	TRBV9	TRBJ2-7	CASSVDRGSEVQYF	TGTGCCAGCAGCGTAGATAGGGGGTCGGAAGTGCAGTACTTC
TRBD1	NA	TRBV29-1	TRBJ2-7	CSVEGGQGTTEQYF	TGCAGCGTTGAGGGGGGACAGGGTACAACCGAGCAGTACTTC
TRBD2	NA	TRBV7-3	TRBJ2-3	CASSSAPGLAGLVDTQYF	TGTGCCAGCAGCTCCGCCCCAGGACTAGCGGGGTTGGTAGATACGCAGTATTTT
NA	NA	TRBV10-3	TRBJ2-6	CAIRTAGWRLASGANVLTF	TGTGCCATCAGAACGGCAGGCTGGCGGCTAGCCTCTGGGGCCAACGTCCTGACTTTC
NA	NA	TRBV24-1	TRBJ2-7	CATSDFRVPYEQYF	TGTGCCACCAGTGATTTCAGGGTCCCCTACGAGCAGTACTTC
NA	NA	TRBV6-6	TRBJ2-2	CASRPSLRFPGELFF	TGTGCCAGCAGACCTAGTCTTCGCTTCCCCGGGGAGCTGTTTTTT
NA	NA	TRBV28	TRBJ1-1	CASSFSFLQGNTEAFF	TGTGCCAGCAGTTTCTCCTTTCTGCAGGGGAACACTGAAGCTTTCTTT
NA	NA	TRBV20-1	TRBJ1-5	CSASGLNSGNQPQHF	TGCAGTGCTAGTGGACTCAATTCGGGCAATCAGCCCCAGCATTTT
NA	NA	TRBV7-3	TRBJ1-1	CASSISGNTEAFF	TGTGCCAGCAGCATTTCCGGGAACACTGAAGCTTTCTTT
NA	NA	TRBV14	TRBJ2-7	CASSRGASYEQYF	TGTGCCAGCAGCCGGGGCGCCTCCTACGAGCAGTACTTC
NA	NA	TRBV30	TRBJ1-6	CAWSVNNSPLHF	TGTGCCTGGTCCGTTAATAATTCACCCCTCCACTTT
TRBD1	NA	TRBV6-5	TRBJ1-2	CASSYYRTGDYGYTF	TGTGCCAGCAGTTACTATAGGACAGGGGACTATGGCTACACCTTC
NA	NA	TRBV7-3	TRBJ1-1	CASSAVGGNTEAFF	TGTGCCAGCAGCGCCGTGGGGGGGAACACTGAAGCTTTCTTT
NA	NA	TRBV30	TRBJ1-5	CAWSGSGRGQPQHF	TGTGCCTGGAGTGGGTCCGGGCGGGGTCAGCCCCAGCATTTT
TRBD1	NA	TRBV5-1	TRBJ2-2	CASSLQGQSGELFF	TGCGCCAGCAGCTTACAGGGGCAGTCCGGGGAGCTGTTTTTT